This T cell receptor (beta chain) was retrieved from a study of response to subunit inactivated influenza vaccine. Study-level points and caveats: The authors suggested that every seasonal influenza vaccination recruits few new T cells.

Each CDR3 protein gets one entry after TCRdb re-called the RT-PCR reads with MiXCR. The data contain 500,000 to 600,000 distinct CDR3 sequences, approximately 7.6% of them singletons. CDR3 size: 15 residues. The V gene's germline CDR1 is SGHRS and CDR2 YFSETQ. The V and J ends lost 6 bases and 3 bases respectively, with 18 bases between them. Of note for this clonotype: The target antigen is unknown.

This TCR was sampled from a man aged 50 to 75 who received an inactivated influenza vaccine. The sample here was PBMCs from blood, taken roughly 24 months after vaccination. The chain couples TRBV5-1 to TRBJ2-5; D is possibly TRBD1 (5 bases). The chain's CDR3 is CASKSQGVAEETQYF. In DNA form, the CDR3 reads TGCGCCAGCAAATCTCAGGGTGTGGCAGAAGAGACCCAGTACTTC. Supplemented by reference TRBV5-1 and TRBJ2-5, the full variable domain reads KAGVTQTPRYLIKTRGQQVTLSCSPISGHRSVSWYQQTPGQGLQFLFEYFSETQRNKGNFPGRFSGRQFSNSRSEMNVSTLELGDSALYLCASKSQGVAEETQYFGPGTRLLVL.